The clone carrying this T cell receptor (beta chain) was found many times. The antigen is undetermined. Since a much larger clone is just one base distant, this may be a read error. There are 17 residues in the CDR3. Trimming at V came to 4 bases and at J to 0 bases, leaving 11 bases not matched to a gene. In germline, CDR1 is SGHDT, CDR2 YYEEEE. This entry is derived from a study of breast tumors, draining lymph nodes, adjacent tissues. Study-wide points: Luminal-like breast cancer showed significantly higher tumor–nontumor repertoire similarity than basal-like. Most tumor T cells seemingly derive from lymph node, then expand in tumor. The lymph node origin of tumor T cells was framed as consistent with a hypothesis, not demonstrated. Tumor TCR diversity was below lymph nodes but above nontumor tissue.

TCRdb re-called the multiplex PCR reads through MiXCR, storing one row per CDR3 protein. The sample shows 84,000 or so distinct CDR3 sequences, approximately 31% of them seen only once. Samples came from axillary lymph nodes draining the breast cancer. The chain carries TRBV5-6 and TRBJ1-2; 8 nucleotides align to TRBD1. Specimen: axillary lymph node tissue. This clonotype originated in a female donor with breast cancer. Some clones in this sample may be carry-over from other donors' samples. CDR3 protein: CASSPGQAARANYGYTF. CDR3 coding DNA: TGTGCCAGCAGCCCGGGACAGGCGGCTCGAGCTAACTATGGCTACACCTTC. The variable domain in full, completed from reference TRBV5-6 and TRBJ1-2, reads DAGVTQSPTHLIKTRGQQVTLRCSPKSGHDTVSWYQQALGQGPQFIFQYYEEEERQRGNFPDRFSGHQFPNYSSELNVNALLLGDSALYLCASSPGQAARANYGYTFGSGTRLTVV.